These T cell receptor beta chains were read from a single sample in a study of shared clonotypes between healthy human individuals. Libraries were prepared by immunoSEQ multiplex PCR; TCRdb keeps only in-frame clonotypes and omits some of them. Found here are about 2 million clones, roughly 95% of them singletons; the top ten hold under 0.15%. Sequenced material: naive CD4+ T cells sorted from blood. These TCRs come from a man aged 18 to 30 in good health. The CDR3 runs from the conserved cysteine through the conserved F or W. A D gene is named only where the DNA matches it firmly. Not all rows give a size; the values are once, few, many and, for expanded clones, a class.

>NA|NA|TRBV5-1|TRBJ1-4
TGCGCCAGCAGCTATGGCCGGAGAGGGGAAATTAATGAAAAACTGTTTTTT
CASSYGRRGEINEKLFF
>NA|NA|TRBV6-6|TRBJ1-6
TGTGCCAGCAGGAGGGTAGATTCACCCCTCCACTTT
CASRRVDSPLHF
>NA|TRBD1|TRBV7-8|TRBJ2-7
TGTGCCAGCAGCTTAGCGACTACTACAGGGGCAATAAGCTACGAGCAGTACTTC
CASSLATTTGAISYEQYF
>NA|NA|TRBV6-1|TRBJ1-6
TGTGCCAGCAGTGCCAATAATAGGGTCAGGGATAATTCACCCCTCCACTTT
CASSANNRVRDNSPLHF
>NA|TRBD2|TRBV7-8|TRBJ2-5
TGTGCCAGCAGCTCCGGACTAGCGGGAGGGGGAGAGACCCAGTACTTC
CASSSGLAGGGETQYF
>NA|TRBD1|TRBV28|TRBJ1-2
TGTGCCAGCAGTTCCGGACAGGCCCAAGAGAGGATCTATGGCTACACCTTC
CASSSGQAQERIYGYTF
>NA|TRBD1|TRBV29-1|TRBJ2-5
TGCAGCGTTGTGAGGGGGCGCTCCGAGACCCAGTACTTC
CSVVRGRSETQYF
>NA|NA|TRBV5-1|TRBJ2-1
TGCGCCAGCAGCATCTCCGGGACTTCCCGGGATGAGCAGTTCTTC
CASSISGTSRDEQFF
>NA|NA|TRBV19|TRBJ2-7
TGTGCCAGTAGTATAGATCCAGTGGGCCAACGAGTCTTC
CASSIDPVGQRVF
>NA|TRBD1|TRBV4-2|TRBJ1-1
TGTGCCAGCAGTCTCGAGGGGGCGAACACTGAAGCTTTCTTT
CASSLEGANTEAFF
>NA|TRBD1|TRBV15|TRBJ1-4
TGTGCCACCAGCAGAGACCCGGGGACAGGCGTACTGGAACTGTTTTTT
CATSRDPGTGVLELFF
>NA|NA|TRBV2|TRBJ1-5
TGTGCCAGCAGCACAGAGTGGGGGCCCCAGCATTTT
CASSTEWGPQHF
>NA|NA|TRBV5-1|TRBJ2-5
TGCGCCAGCAGCTTGGGTTCCAGGACGCAAGAGACCCAGTACTTC
CASSLGSRTQETQYF
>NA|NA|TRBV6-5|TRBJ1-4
TGTGCCAGCAGCCGGACCCGACTGGGGGGTGAAAAACTGTTTTTT
CASSRTRLGGEKLFF
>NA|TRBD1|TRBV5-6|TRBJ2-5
TGTGCCAGCACCCCCGGGGACAGTGGGCGTCGGGAGACCCAGTACTTC
CASTPGDSGRRETQYF
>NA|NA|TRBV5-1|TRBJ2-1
TGCGCCAGCAGCAGACCAGGCGATGAGCAGTTCTTC
CASSRPGDEQFF
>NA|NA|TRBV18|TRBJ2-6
TGTGCCAGCTCACCAGGCTCTGGGGCCAACGTCCTGACTTTC
CASSPGSGANVLTF
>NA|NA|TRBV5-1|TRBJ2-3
TGCGCCAGCAGCTTGGGAGCGGTAAATATCGATACGCAGTATTTT
CASSLGAVNIDTQYF
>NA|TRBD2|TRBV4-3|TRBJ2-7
TGCGCCAGCAGCCAAGATTCTAGCGGGAGTCCCCACGAGCAGTACTTC
CASSQDSSGSPHEQYF
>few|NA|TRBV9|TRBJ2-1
TGTGCCAGCAGCGTACAGGGCAGCTCCTACAATGAGCAGTTCTTC
CASSVQGSSYNEQFF
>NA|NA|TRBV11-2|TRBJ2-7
TGTGCCAGCAGCTTAGATATCGGCAGGGCAAGCTACGAGCAGTACTTC
CASSLDIGRASYEQYF
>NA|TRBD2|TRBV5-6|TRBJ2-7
TGTGCCAGCAGCAAAACCGGGACTAGCGGGATTCACGAGCAGTACTTC
CASSKTGTSGIHEQYF
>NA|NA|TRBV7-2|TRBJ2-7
TGTGCCAGCAGCTTACATCCTGCGGGGCCACGACTCTACGAGCAGTACTTC
CASSLHPAGPRLYEQYF
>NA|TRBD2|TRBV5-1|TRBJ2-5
TGCGCCAGCAGCTTCCCCGGGACTAGCGAACACCAAGAGACCCAGTACTTC
CASSFPGTSEHQETQYF
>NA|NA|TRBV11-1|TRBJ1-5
TGTGCCAGCAGCTTGGGGAGGAATCAGCCCCAGCATTTT
CASSLGRNQPQHF
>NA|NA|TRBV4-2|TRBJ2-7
TGTGCCAGCAGCCAAGAAGCGGACTACGAGCAGTACTTC
CASSQEADYEQYF
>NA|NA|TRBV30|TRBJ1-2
TGTGCCTGGAGTCCCCCACCAGGCCGCGGCTACACCTTC
CAWSPPPGRGYTF
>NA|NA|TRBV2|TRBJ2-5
TGTGCCAGCAGTGAAGACACTACAACTCAAGAGACCCAGTACTTC
CASSEDTTTQETQYF
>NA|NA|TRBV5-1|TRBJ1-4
TGCGCCAGCAGTAGTGGCGTAGGAGAAAAACTGTTTTTT
CASSSGVGEKLFF
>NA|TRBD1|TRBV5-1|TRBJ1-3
TGCGCCAGCAGCATTACAGGGGGTACTGGAAACACCATATATTTT
CASSITGGTGNTIYF
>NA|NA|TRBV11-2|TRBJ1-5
TGTGCCAGCAGCTTAGAAGCTGGGGTTGGCAATCAGCCCCAGCATTTT
CASSLEAGVGNQPQHF
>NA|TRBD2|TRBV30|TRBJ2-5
TGTGCCTGGAGGTTAAGCGGGAGTAGTGGAGAGACCCAGTACTTC
CAWRLSGSSGETQYF
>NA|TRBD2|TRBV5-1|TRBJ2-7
TGCGCCAGCAGCGCCTGGACTAGCGGGGTATACGAGCAGTACTTC
CASSAWTSGVYEQYF
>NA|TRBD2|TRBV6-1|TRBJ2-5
TGTGCCAGCAGTGAAGCGCATGCTAGCGGGGGGCGGGAGACCCAGTACTTC
CASSEAHASGGRETQYF
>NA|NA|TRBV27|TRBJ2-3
TGTGCCAGCAGATTAGCGGCCACAGATACGCAGTATTTT
CASRLAATDTQYF
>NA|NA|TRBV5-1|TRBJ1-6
TGCGCCAGCAGCTATGCCCCTTCGGACTCATCGAGTTCACCCCTCCACTTT
CASSYAPSDSSSSPLHF
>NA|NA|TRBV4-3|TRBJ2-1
TGCGCCAGCAGCCAAGAAATGGTAGTTGGCTACAATGAGCAGTTCTTC
CASSQEMVVGYNEQFF
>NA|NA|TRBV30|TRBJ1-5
TGTGCCTGGAGTGTTTCGGCCGTGAGAAATCAGCCCCAGCATTTT
CAWSVSAVRNQPQHF
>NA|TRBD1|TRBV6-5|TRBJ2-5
TGTGCCAGCAGTTCCCCGACAGGGACGCAAGAGACCCAGTACTTC
CASSSPTGTQETQYF
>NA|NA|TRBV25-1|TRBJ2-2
TGTGCCAGCAGTGCGCGGGGTCGAGGGCCCGGGGAGCTGTTTTTT
CASSARGRGPGELFF
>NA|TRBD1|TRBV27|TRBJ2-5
TGTGCCAGCGGTCTCGGACAGGGATTTCAAGAGACCCAGTACTTC
CASGLGQGFQETQYF
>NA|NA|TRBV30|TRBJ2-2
TGTGCCTGGAGTGAGAGTAAGCTGTTTTTT
CAWSESKLFF
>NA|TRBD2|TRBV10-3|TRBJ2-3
TGTGCCATCCAGAACCCGGGACAGCCGCTTGGGGCTAGCGGGGGGCCCACAGATACGCAGTATTTT
CAIQNPGQPLGASGGPTDTQYF
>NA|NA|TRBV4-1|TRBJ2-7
TGCGCCAGCAGCCAAGATTACGGGATCCCTCACGAGCAGTACTTC
CASSQDYGIPHEQYF
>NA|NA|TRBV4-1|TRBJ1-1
TGCGCCAGCAGCCAATCTTCGTCAGGGGACACTGAAGCTTTCTTT
CASSQSSSGDTEAFF
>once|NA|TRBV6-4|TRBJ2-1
TGTGCCAGCAGCGCCGGGGGTTACAATGAGCAGTTCTTC
CASSAGGYNEQFF
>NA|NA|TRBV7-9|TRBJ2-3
TGTGCCAGCAGCCTACTTGGGGGCTCAGATACGCAGTATTTT
CASSLLGGSDTQYF